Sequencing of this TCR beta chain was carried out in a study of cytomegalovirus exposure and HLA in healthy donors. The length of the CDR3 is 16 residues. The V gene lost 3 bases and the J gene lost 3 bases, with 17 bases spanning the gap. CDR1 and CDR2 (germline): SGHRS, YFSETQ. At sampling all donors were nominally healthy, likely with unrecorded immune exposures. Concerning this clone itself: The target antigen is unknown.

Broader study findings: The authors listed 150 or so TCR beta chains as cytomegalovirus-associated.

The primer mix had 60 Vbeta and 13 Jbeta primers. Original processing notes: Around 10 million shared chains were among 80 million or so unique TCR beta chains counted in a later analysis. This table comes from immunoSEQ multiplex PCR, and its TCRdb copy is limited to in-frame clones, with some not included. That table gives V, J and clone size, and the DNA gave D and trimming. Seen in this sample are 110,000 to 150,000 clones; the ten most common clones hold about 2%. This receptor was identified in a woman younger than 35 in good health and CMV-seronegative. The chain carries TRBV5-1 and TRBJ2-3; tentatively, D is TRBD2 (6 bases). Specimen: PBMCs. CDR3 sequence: CASSSLGAGFTDTQYF. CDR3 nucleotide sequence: TGCGCCAGCAGCTCCCTAGGGGCGGGGTTTACAGATACGCAGTATTTT.